The 27 T cell receptor beta chains presented below share a single source sample, sequenced in a study of T cell responses to AZD1222 COVID-19 vaccine. Only in-frame clones appear in the TCRdb table, and some are missing; sequencing was by immunoSEQ multiplex PCR. The table lists approximately 260,000 clones, approximately 95% of them singletons, with 0.5% to 0.7% in the top ten. The source was peripheral blood, collected on day 0 of AZD1222 vaccination. The receptors here all came from an adult in good health.

This clone has only one observation. The rearrangement uses TRBV30 and TRBJ1-1; TRBD1 might be the D (5 bases). The germline V and J ends were trimmed by 1 base and 1 base, with 7 bases remaining between them. Germline lookup yields CDR1 GTSNPN and CDR2 SVGIG (reference sequence). CDR3 length: 13 residues. DNA for the CDR3: TGTGCCTGGAGTGCGACAGAGAACACTGAAGCTTTCTTT. Translated: CAWSATENTEAFF.

The genes are TRBV2 and TRBJ2-1; perhaps TRBD1 as D (6 bases). Trimming pared 6 bases from V and 2 bases from J, leaving 14 bases between. This CDR3 region has 15 residues. From germline, CDR1 is SNHLY and CDR2 FYNNEI. The CDR3 bases are TGTGCCAGCAGACCGGACAGTTTAACCTACAATGAGCAGTTCTTC. Translating gives CASRPDSLTYNEQFF. Supplemented by reference TRBV2 and TRBJ2-1, the full variable domain reads EPEVTQTPSHQVTQMGQEVILRCVPISNHLYFYWYRQILGQKVEFLVSFYNNEISEKSEIFDDQFSVERPDGSNFTLKIRSTKLEDSAMYFCASRPDSLTYNEQFFGPGTRLTVL.

This clone showed up just a few times. J is TRBJ2-2 and V is TRBV29-1; 7 bases agree with TRBD2. V lost 6 bases and J lost 1; bases outside the gene matches: 5. Germline V gene data show CDR1 as SQVTM and CDR2 as ANQGSEA. CDR3 length: 14 amino acids. This CDR3 is CSVKSGKNTGELFF. In nucleotides, the CDR3 is TGCAGCGTAAAGAGCGGGAAGAACACCGGGGAGCTGTTTTTT.

A remark on this clone: In the same sample, other DNA sequences code for this CDR3. V gene TRBV7-2 combines with J gene TRBJ1-5, with unresolved D. Germline loops: CDR1 SGHTA, CDR2 FQGNSA. The CDR3 totals 12 residues. Trimming took off 2 bases at V and 6 bases at J, with 5 bases between the two ends. The CDR3 DNA reads TGTGCCAGCAGCTTAATGGGTCAGCCCCAGCATTTT. It yields the protein CASSLMGQPQHF.

The chain uses TRBV19 and TRBJ1-6; TRBD1 might be the D (5 bases). The CDR3 is 15 amino acids. The germline CDR1 and CDR2 sequences are LNHDA and SQIVND (reference sequence). V was clipped by 6 bases and J by 14 bases, with 23 bases between them. CDR3 protein: CASRTPEGAPGSLHF. The CDR3 DNA reads TGTGCCAGTAGGACCCCGGAAGGGGCGCCCGGGTCCCTCCACTTT.

The rearrangement links TRBV6-2 or TRBV6-3 to TRBJ2-3; TRBD2 matches at 8 bases. V lost 0 bases, J lost 0 bases, and 11 bases stayed unmatched. This CDR3 region has 19 residues. Germline CDR1 is MNHEY and CDR2 is SVGEGT. CDR3 bases: TGTGCCAGCAGTTACTCCCGCGGGGGGTCCCAAACCAGCACAGATACGCAGTATTTT. This sequence encodes CASSYSRGGSQTSTDTQYF.

This chain connects TRBV24-1 to TRBJ2-5; 9 nucleotides line up with TRBD1. The CDR3 is 14 residues long. Germline V gene data show CDR1 as KGHDR and CDR2 as SFDVKD. After removal of 10 bases from V and 4 bases from J, the junction contained 9 bases not matched to a gene. The CDR3 DNA is TGTGCCACTTCCCAGGGGACAGGGAGAGAGACCCAGTACTTC. Encoded protein: CATSQGTGRETQYF.

The chain has TRBV5-6 and TRBJ1-2; D is uncertain. The CDR3 spans 14 residues. Trimming cost V 0 bases and J 2 bases, with 8 bases left between them. Per germline, CDR1 SGHDT and CDR2 YYEEEE. CDR3 protein: CASSLGRTNYGYTF. CDR3 DNA: TGTGCCAGCAGCTTGGGGCGGACGAACTATGGCTACACCTTC.

The V call is TRBV7-3, the J call TRBJ2-1; D gene uncertain. The CDR3 loop spans 13 amino acids. Between the trimmed V and J ends, which lost 5 bases and 6 bases, there was a span of 11 bases. Germline loops: CDR1 SGHTA, CDR2 FQGTGA. CDR3 residues: CASSPPNGNEQFF. Written as DNA, the CDR3 is TGTGCCAGCAGCCCCCCTAACGGCAATGAGCAGTTCTTC.

The gene calls are TRBV5-1 and TRBJ1-5; no clear D. Germline V gives CDR1 SGHRS, CDR2 YFSETQ. The length of the CDR3 is 13 residues. V was clipped by 7 bases and J by 3 bases, with 11 bases between them. Here the CDR3 reads CASAAGINQPQHF. The DNA of the CDR3 is TGCGCCAGCGCAGCGGGCATCAATCAGCCCCAGCATTTT.

J is TRBJ2-7 and V is TRBV7-6, with D hard to call. Trimming removed 5 bases from V and 9 bases from J, with 20 bases in between. CDR1 SGHVS and CDR2 FNYEAQ come from the germline V gene. The CDR3 totals 14 residues. CDR3 sequence reads: CASSETPLGRGQYF. As DNA, the CDR3 is TGTGCCAGCAGCGAAACCCCACTGGGCCGCGGGCAGTACTTC.

The chain combines TRBV19 with TRBJ2-1; possibly TRBD2 for D (6 bases). The CDR3 covers 16 residues. V shed 7 bases and J shed 5 bases, with 21 bases lying between them. The germline V gene encodes CDR1 LNHDA and CDR2 SQIVND (reference sequence). The CDR3 sequence is CASTNNKGGGNNEQFF. The CDR3 coding sequence is TGTGCCAGTACTAATAATAAGGGAGGAGGGAACAATGAGCAGTTCTTC.

The chain uses TRBV19 and TRBJ2-3; 11 positions agree with TRBD2. The CDR3 has 16 amino acids. After removal of 3 bases from V and 6 bases from J, the junction contained 8 bases not matched to a gene. CDR1 LNHDA and CDR2 SQIVND come from the germline V gene (reference sequence). CDR3 DNA sequence: TGTGCCAGTAGTATCCTCTTAGCGGGGGGGCATGATACGCAGTATTTT. The encoded protein is CASSILLAGGHDTQYF. Together with reference TRBV19 and TRBJ2-3, the CDR3 gives the full variable domain: DGGITQSPKYLFRKEGQNVTLSCEQNLNHDAMYWYRQDPGQGLRLIYYSQIVNDFQKGDIAEGYSVSREKKESFPLTVTSAQKNPTAFYLCASSILLAGGHDTQYFGPGTRLTVL.

This clone was observed a single time. This chain joins TRBV7-9 and TRBJ2-5; D gene ambiguous. The ends were cut back, 2 bases at V and 6 bases at J, with 7 bases in the middle. In germline, CDR1 is SEHNR, CDR2 FQNEAQ (reference sequence). The CDR3 length is 12 residues. In nucleotides, the CDR3 is TGTGCCAGCAGCTTAAGTCAGAAGACCCAGTACTTC. Translation: CASSLSQKTQYF. Looking up the rest from reference TRBV7-9 and TRBJ2-5 gives the full variable domain: DTGVSQNPRHKITKRGQNVTFRCDPISEHNRLYWYRQTLGQGPEFLTYFQNEAQLEKSRLLSDRFSAERPKGSFSTLEIQRTEQGDSAMYLCASSLSQKTQYFGPGTRLLVL.

This clone was seen only once. This chain connects TRBV2 to TRBJ1-3; TRBD1 is a possible D gene (6 bases). The CDR3 has 17 amino acids. The germline CDR1 and CDR2 sequences are SNHLY and FYNNEI. V dropped 4 bases and J dropped 3 bases, with 19 bases sitting between them. The chain's CDR3 is CASSGIYGGAVGNTIYF. CDR3 nucleotide sequence: TGTGCCAGCAGTGGAATTTACGGGGGGGCAGTTGGAAACACCATATATTTT.

The chain employs TRBV15 and TRBJ1-1; TRBD1 aligns across 8 bases. V was pared by 6 bases and J by 3 bases, with 3 bases of the junction left unmatched. The CDR3 is 13 amino acids. CDR1 LNHNV and CDR2 YYDKDF come from the germline V gene (reference sequence). DNA of the CDR3: TGTGCCACCAGAAAACAGGGGGACACTGAAGCTTTCTTT. This codes for CATRKQGDTEAFF.

The CDR3 spells CAISGGGNQPQHF. CDR3 nucleotides: TGTGCCATCAGTGGGGGGGGCAATCAGCCCCAGCATTTT. V is TRBV10-3 and J is TRBJ1-5, with a possible D match to TRBD1 (5 bases). Germline CDR1 ENHRY, CDR2 SYGVKD. The CDR3 totals 13 residues. With 4 bases removed from V and 2 bases from J, the gap between germline ends came to 6 bases.

This clone was observed a single time. CDR3 sequence: CASSRLPNAYEQYF. CDR3 DNA sequence: TGTGCCAGTAGTCGGCTTCCTAACGCCTACGAGCAGTACTTC. This sequence joins TRBV19 and TRBJ2-7; D call uncertain. Germline V CDR1 and CDR2: LNHDA, SQIVND (reference sequence). The germline V and J ends were trimmed by 5 bases and 2 bases, with 13 bases remaining between them. The CDR3 sequence is 14 residues long.

The CDR3 is CASGETGWGLAGGTHYNEQFF. Here the CDR3 DNA reads TGTGCTAGTGGGGAGACAGGGTGGGGTCTAGCGGGAGGAACTCACTACAATGAGCAGTTCTTC. This chain connects TRBV12-5 to TRBJ2-1; 11 nucleotides align to TRBD2. V dropped 6 bases and J dropped 3; count of bases not matched to a gene: 22. The CDR3 length is 21 residues. The germline gives CDR1 LGHNT, CDR2 FRNRAP.

This chain joins TRBV5-4 and TRBJ2-2, with D possibly TRBD1 on 5 matching bases. V lost 3 bases to trimming and J lost 1 base, with 10 bases between them. The CDR3 has 15 residues. CDR1 and CDR2 from the germline V gene are SGHNT and YYREEE (reference sequence). CDR3 sequence: CASSYPTGNTGELFF. The DNA for the CDR3 is TGTGCCAGCAGCTACCCTACAGGGAACACCGGGGAGCTGTTTTTT.

The V call is TRBV28, the J call TRBJ1-5; tentative D call: TRBD1 (6 bases). V was pared by 5 bases and J by 7 bases, with 12 bases between. The CDR3 consists of 13 residues. Germline V gives CDR1 MDHEN, CDR2 SYDVKM. CDR3 sequence reads: CASSLQGRQPQHF. CDR3 bases: TGTGCCAGCAGTCTACAGGGACGGCAGCCCCAGCATTTT.

V gene TRBV7-9 combines with J gene TRBJ1-2; TRBD1 matches at 8 bases. Trimming removed 5 bases from V and 8 bases from J; junction bases left unmatched: 4. CDR1 is SEHNR and CDR2 is FQNEAQ in the germline V gene (reference sequence). This CDR3 comprises 12 residues. The CDR3, as DNA: TGTGCCAGCAGCCCAGACAGGGGAGGCTACACCTTC. Protein sequence: CASSPDRGGYTF.

The chain uses TRBV7-2 and TRBJ2-7; 9 nucleotides match TRBD2. This CDR3 is 13 amino acids long. V shed 11 bases and J 2 bases; nucleotides not matched to a gene: 7. Germline V CDR1 and CDR2: SGHTA, FQGNSA. The CDR3 here is CAGSSGTTYEQYF. CDR3 sequence (DNA): TGTGCCGGCTCTAGCGGGACCACCTACGAGCAGTACTTC.

Only a few counts were recorded for this clone. V usage is TRBV24-1 and J usage is TRBJ1-5, with TRBD1 matching over 7 bases. V lost 3 bases, J lost 1 base, and 2 bases stayed unmatched. CDR1 and CDR2 (germline): KGHDR, SFDVKD. The CDR3 spans 15 residues. CDR3 loop: CATSDRQGSNQPQHF. CDR3 coding DNA: TGTGCCACCAGTGATCGACAGGGAAGCAATCAGCCCCAGCATTTT.

This chain uses TRBV7-2 with TRBJ1-2, with TRBD1 identical over 7 bases. V lost 5 bases, J lost 3 bases, and 3 bases stayed unmatched. Germline V gene sequence: CDR1 SGHTA, CDR2 FQGNSA. This CDR3 spans 13 amino acids. The CDR3 spells CASSRDSYYGYTF. For the CDR3, the DNA is TGTGCCAGCAGCCGGGACAGCTACTATGGCTACACCTTC.

This clone has just one count. V and J are TRBV18 and TRBJ1-3; D is unresolved. V lost 6 bases and J 4 bases, leaving 13 bases between the germline ends. CDR1 KGHSH and CDR2 LQKENI come from the germline V gene. This CDR3 is 14 amino acids long. The CDR3 loop reads CASSLGRVGNTIYF. Here the CDR3 DNA reads TGTGCCAGCTCTCTCGGGAGGGTCGGAAACACCATATATTTT. The full variable domain, completed using reference TRBV18 and TRBJ1-3, is NAGVMQNPRHLVRRRGQEARLRCSPMKGHSHVYWYRQLPEEGLKFMVYLQKENIIDESGMPKERFSAEFPKEGPSILRIQQVVRGDSAAYFCASSLGRVGNTIYFGEGSWLTVV.

V is TRBV28 and J is TRBJ1-4; D might be TRBD1 (5 bases). Deletions cut 6 bases from V and 7 bases from J, with 6 bases between. Germline V gene lookup returns CDR1 MDHEN and CDR2 SYDVKM. The CDR3 contains 11 residues. CDR3 bases: TGTGCCAGCAGGGGGGTTGAAAAACTGTTTTTT. Its translation: CASRGVEKLFF.